Each of the 8 T cell receptor beta chains below was sequenced from the same sample in a study of early T cells in non-severe SARS-CoV-2 infection. Via MiXCR, TCRdb re-called the 5' RACE reads, giving one row per CDR3 protein. The data contain tens of thousands of distinct CDR3 sequences, about 9.1% of them singletons. Sequencing input: whole blood. Receptor source: an adult who was a healthcare worker with PCR-confirmed SARS-CoV-2 infection or an uninfected control (not recorded which).

The CDR3 nucleotides are TGTGCCAGCAGCTCCGGACCGGGCCTAGCAGCGGCCGGGGAGCTGTTTTTT. Amino acid sequence: CASSSGPGLAAAGELFF. The V call is TRBV11-2, the J call TRBJ2-2, with D tentatively TRBD2 (5 bases). V was cut by 4 bases and J by 6 bases, with 21 bases left in between. The CDR3 totals 17 residues. Germline V gene lookup returns CDR1 SGHAT and CDR2 FQNNGV.

V and J are TRBV2 and TRBJ2-3, with D tentatively TRBD1 (5 bases). Trimming pared 10 bases from V and 1 base from J, leaving 9 bases between. CDR3 size: 12 residues. Germline CDR1 is SNHLY and CDR2 is FYNNEI. The CDR3: CAITQGTDTQYF. In DNA form, the CDR3 reads TGTGCCATCACACAGGGCACAGATACGCAGTATTTT.

Ten or more counts support this clonotype. The chain carries TRBV6-2 or TRBV6-3 and TRBJ2-3; 8 bases align to TRBD2. V lost 2 bases to trimming and J lost 2 bases; unmatched junction nucleotides: 6. The CDR3 is 16 residues long. Germline values: CDR1 MNHEY, CDR2 SVGEGT. The CDR3 coding sequence is TGTGCCAGCAGTTACCGAAGCGGGAGTCCCACAGATACGCAGTATTTT. As protein: CASSYRSGSPTDTQYF.

This clonotype was detected ten times or more. V gene TRBV7-3 combines with J gene TRBJ2-5; 12 bases map to TRBD2. There are 15 residues in the CDR3. CDR1 is SGHTA and CDR2 is FQGTGA in the germline V gene. V lost 0 bases to trimming and J lost 4 bases; unmatched junction nucleotides: 0. In DNA form, the CDR3 reads TGTGCCAGCAGCTTAACGGGACTAGCGGGAGAGACCCAGTACTTC. Translation gives CASSLTGLAGETQYF.

J is TRBJ2-4 and V is TRBV20-1; D might be TRBD1 (7 bases). Deletions cut 5 bases from V and 0 bases from J, with 11 bases between. The CDR3 consists of 14 residues. The germline gives CDR1 DFQATT, CDR2 SNEGSKA (reference sequence). This chain's CDR3 is CSADQGGAKNIQYF. The CDR3 DNA reads TGCAGTGCTGATCAGGGGGGAGCCAAAAACATTCAGTACTTC.

Notes on this clonotype: Since a much larger clone is just one base distant, this may be a read error. The genes are TRBV6-1 and TRBJ1-5; TRBD1 is a possible D gene (6 bases). V lost 6 bases and J 5 bases, leaving 14 bases between the germline ends. The germline V gene has CDR1 MNHNS and CDR2 SASEGT. CDR3 length equals 14 residues. The CDR3 loop reads CASSQEGEYQPQHF. CDR3 coding DNA: TGTGCCAGCAGCCAGGAGGGGGAATATCAGCCCCAGCATTTT.

The sample holds many counts of this clonotype. The rearrangement uses TRBV6-2 or TRBV6-3 and TRBJ2-7; TRBD1 agrees at 9 bases. Trimming at V came to 0 bases and at J to 8 bases, leaving 5 bases not matched to a gene. The CDR3 has 14 residues. Looked up from germline, CDR1 is MNHEY and CDR2 is SVGEGT. This CDR3 reads CASSYSVGTGKQYF. The CDR3 coding sequence is TGTGCCAGCAGTTACTCGGTCGGGACAGGGAAGCAGTACTTC.

The rearrangement joins TRBV5-1 to TRBJ1-2; no reliable D call. The V gene's germline CDR1 is SGHRS and CDR2 YFSETQ. V lost 0 bases and J 4 bases, leaving 10 bases between the germline ends. There are 14 residues in the CDR3. The CDR3 DNA reads TGCGCCAGCAGCTTGGGGGCCGGGAGCTATGGCTACACCTTC. As protein: CASSLGAGSYGYTF.